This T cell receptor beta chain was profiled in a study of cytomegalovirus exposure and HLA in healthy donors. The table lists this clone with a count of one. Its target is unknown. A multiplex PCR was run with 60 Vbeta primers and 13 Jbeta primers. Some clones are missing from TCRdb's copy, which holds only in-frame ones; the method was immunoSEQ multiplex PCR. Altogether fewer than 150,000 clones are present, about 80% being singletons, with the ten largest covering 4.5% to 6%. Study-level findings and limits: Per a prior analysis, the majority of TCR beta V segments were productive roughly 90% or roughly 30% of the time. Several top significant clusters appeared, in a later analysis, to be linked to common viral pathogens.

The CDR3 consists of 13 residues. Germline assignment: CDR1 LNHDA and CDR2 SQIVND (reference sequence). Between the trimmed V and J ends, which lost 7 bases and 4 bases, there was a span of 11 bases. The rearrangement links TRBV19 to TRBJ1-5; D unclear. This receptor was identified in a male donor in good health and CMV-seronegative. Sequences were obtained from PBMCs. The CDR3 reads CASNLDRNQPQHF. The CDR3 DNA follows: TGTGCCAGTAATTTAGATCGTAATCAGCCCCAGCATTTT.